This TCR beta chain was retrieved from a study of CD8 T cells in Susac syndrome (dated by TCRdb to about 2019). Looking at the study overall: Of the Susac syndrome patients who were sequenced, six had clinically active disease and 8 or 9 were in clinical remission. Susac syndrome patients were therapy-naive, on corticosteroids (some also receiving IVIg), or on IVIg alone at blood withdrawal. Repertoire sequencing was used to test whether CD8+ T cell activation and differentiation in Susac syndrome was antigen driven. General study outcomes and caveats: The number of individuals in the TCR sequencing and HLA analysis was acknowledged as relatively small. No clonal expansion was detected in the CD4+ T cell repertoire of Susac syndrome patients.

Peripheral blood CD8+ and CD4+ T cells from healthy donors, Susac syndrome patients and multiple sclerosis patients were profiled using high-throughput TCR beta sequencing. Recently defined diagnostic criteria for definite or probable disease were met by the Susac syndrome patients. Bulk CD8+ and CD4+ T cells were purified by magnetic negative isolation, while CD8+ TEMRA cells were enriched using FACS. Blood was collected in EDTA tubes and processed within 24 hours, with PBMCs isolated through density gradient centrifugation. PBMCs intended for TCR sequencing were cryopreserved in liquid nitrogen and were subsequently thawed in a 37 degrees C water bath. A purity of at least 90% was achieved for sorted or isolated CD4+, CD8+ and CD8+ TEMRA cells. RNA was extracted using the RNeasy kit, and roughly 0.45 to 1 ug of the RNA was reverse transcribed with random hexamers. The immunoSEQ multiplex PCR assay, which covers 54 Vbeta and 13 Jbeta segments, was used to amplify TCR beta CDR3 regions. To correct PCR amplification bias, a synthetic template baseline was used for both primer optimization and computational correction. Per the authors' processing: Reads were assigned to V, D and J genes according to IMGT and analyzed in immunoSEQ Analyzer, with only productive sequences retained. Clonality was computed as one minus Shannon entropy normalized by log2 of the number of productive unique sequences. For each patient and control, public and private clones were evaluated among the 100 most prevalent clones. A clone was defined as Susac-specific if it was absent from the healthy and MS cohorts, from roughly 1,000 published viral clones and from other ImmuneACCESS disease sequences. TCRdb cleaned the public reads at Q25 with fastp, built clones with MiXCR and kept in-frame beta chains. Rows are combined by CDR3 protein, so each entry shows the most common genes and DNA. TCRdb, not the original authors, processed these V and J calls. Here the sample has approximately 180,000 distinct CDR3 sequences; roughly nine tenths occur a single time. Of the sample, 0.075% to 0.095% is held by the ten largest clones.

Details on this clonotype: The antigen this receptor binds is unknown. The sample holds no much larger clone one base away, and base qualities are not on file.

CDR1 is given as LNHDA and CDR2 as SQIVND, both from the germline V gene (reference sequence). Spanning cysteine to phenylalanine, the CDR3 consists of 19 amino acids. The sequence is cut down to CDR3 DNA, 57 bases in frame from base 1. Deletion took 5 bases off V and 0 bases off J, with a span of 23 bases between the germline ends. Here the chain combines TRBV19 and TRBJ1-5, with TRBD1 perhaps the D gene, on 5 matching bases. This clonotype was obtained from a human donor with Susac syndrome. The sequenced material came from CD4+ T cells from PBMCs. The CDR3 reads CASSLPTDRKTYSNQPQHF. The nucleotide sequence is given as TGTGCCAGTAGTCTCCCGACAGATAGAAAAACCTATAGCAATCAGCCCCAGCATTTT.